Below, 20 T cell receptor beta chains from the same sample are listed, as sequenced in a study of cytomegalovirus exposure and HLA in healthy donors. With 60 Vbeta and 13 Jbeta primers, the PCR was carried out. TCRdb's copy holds only in-frame clones and misses some; the assay was immunoSEQ multiplex PCR. The repertoire has roughly 180,000 clones, roughly 78% of them found once; the top ten carry less than 15%. The sequenced sample consisted of PBMCs. All receptors come from a woman aged 45-65 years in good health and CMV-seropositive.

The rearrangement links TRBV7-9 to TRBJ2-7, with 12 bases lining up with TRBD2. The CDR3 sequence is 14 residues long. The J segment lost 6 bases and the V segment lost 4 bases, leaving 4 bases of the junction unmatched. Germline-derived CDR1 and CDR2 are SEHNR and FQNEAQ (reference sequence). The CDR3 DNA follows: TGTGCCAGCAGCTCTAGCGGGGGGGCGGGCGAGCAGTACTTC. This sequence encodes CASSSSGGAGEQYF.

The rearrangement joins TRBV4-1 to TRBJ2-1; 8 positions match TRBD2. The ends lost 3 bases at V and 4 bases at J; junction bases unmatched: 8. Per the germline V gene, CDR1 is MGHRA and CDR2 is YSYEKL. CDR3 length equals 16 residues. For the CDR3, the DNA is TGCGCCAGCAGCCACCATCCCGGGGGGGTTTACAATGAGCAGTTCTTC. This gives the protein CASSHHPGGVYNEQFF.

The gene calls are TRBV7-6 and TRBJ2-5, with D possibly TRBD2 on 6 matching bases. This CDR3 is built from 14 residues. Trimming left V 2 bases short and J 4 bases short, with 11 bases between. The V gene's germline CDR1 is SGHVS and CDR2 FNYEAQ. The CDR3 sequence: CASSLRTSRETQYF. The CDR3 DNA follows: TGTGCCAGCAGCTTAAGAACTAGCCGAGAGACCCAGTACTTC.

In its sample, this clone was seen many times. The V and J genes are TRBV4-1 and TRBJ2-2; D is uncertain. V lost 2 bases, J lost 3 bases, and 7 bases lay in between. The CDR3 is made up of 14 amino acids. CDR1 is MGHRA, CDR2 YSYEKL, per germline. This CDR3 is CASSQPGYTGELFF. CDR3 nucleotide sequence: TGCGCCAGCAGCCAACCAGGCTACACCGGGGAGCTGTTTTTT.

The chain recombines TRBV11-2 with TRBJ1-4; perhaps TRBD1 as D (5 bases). Germline V CDR1 and CDR2: SGHAT, FQNNGV. This CDR3 has 15 amino acids. Between the trimmed V and J ends, which lost 5 bases and 4 bases, there was a span of 14 bases. CDR3 nucleotides: TGTGCCAGCAGCCGGCAGGGATTTTATAATGAAAAACTGTTTTTT. Encoded protein: CASSRQGFYNEKLFF.

This rearrangement joins TRBV6-5 to TRBJ1-6, with D possibly TRBD1 on 5 matching bases. Trimming cost V 5 bases and J 11 bases, with 13 bases left between them. Per germline, CDR1 MNHEY and CDR2 SVGAGI. The CDR3 is 13 amino acids. CDR3 nucleotide sequence: TGTGCCAGCAGTGGGGGGGGTTTGACACCCCTCCACTTT. This gives the protein CASSGGGLTPLHF.

The chain carries TRBV19 and TRBJ2-5, with 7 bases lining up with TRBD1. The J call may be faulty, since TRBJ2-7 better matches the DNA end. This CDR3 spans 15 amino acids. Germline CDR1 and CDR2: LNHDA and SQIVND (reference sequence). CDR3 residues: CASSVASGQAYEQYF. The CDR3 nucleotides are TGTGCCAGTAGTGTAGCCTCAGGACAGGCCTACGAGCAGTACTTC.

This clone was counted a single time. This chain joins TRBV6-5 and TRBJ2-5; D not certain. Germline CDR1 and CDR2: MNHEY and SVGAGI. Trimming cost V 2 bases and J 4 bases, with 11 bases left between them. CDR3 length: 14 amino acids. The CDR3 region has the DNA TGTGCCAGCAGTTACGGGCCGCTGGCAGAGACCCAGTACTTC. Amino acid sequence: CASSYGPLAETQYF.

V gene TRBV15 combines with J gene TRBJ2-5; maybe TRBD1 (5 bases). V lost 0 bases and J 9 bases, leaving 14 bases between the germline ends. The CDR3 is 14 amino acids. Per germline, CDR1 LNHNV and CDR2 YYDKDF (reference sequence). The CDR3 loop reads CATSRDRGRVAQYF. The CDR3 DNA reads as TGTGCCACCAGCAGAGATAGGGGCAGGGTGGCCCAGTACTTC.

DNA for the CDR3: TGCGCCAGCAGCCTACACCCTGACAGGGGGCCTGGAAACACCATATATTTT. As protein: CASSLHPDRGPGNTIYF. The chain employs TRBV5-1 and TRBJ1-3; 10 nucleotides align to TRBD1. The CDR3 runs to 17 residues. CDR1 is SGHRS and CDR2 is YFSETQ in the germline V gene. V was clipped by 4 bases and J by 2 bases; unmatched bases: 9.

V is TRBV27 and J is TRBJ1-2; D possibly corresponds to TRBD1 (5 bases). Germline lookup yields CDR1 MNHEY and CDR2 SMNVEV (reference sequence). CDR3 size: 12 residues. Trimming cost V 8 bases and J 7 bases, with 14 bases left between them. The DNA for the CDR3 is TGTGCCAGCGGAAGACAGATCGGTGGCTACACCTTC. It is translated as CASGRQIGGYTF.

This clone was detected only a few times. This chain connects TRBV6-5 to TRBJ2-7; 7 nucleotides agree with TRBD1. CDR3 size: 15 residues. J was trimmed by 0 bases and V by 5 bases; bases with no gene match: 7. CDR1 and CDR2 from the germline V gene are MNHEY and SVGAGI. CDR3 in DNA: TGTGCCAGCAGTGTCGAGGGGGCGGCCTCCTACGAGCAGTACTTC. Protein sequence: CASSVEGAASYEQYF.

The chain combines TRBV6-5 with TRBJ1-2; 7 positions match TRBD1. The germline gives CDR1 MNHEY, CDR2 SVGAGI. Losses at the gene ends were 0 bases for V and 3 bases for J; bases not matched to a gene: 4. The CDR3 totals 15 residues. DNA of the CDR3: TGTGCCAGCAGTTACTCGAGACAGGGATACTATGGCTACACCTTC. Its translation: CASSYSRQGYYGYTF.

The rearrangement links TRBV5-6 to TRBJ2-4; 12 bases agree with TRBD1. The CDR3 consists of 17 residues. J was trimmed by 7 bases and V by 4 bases; bases with no gene match: 12. CDR1 and CDR2 (germline): SGHDT, YYEEEE. DNA of the CDR3: TGTGCCAGCAGCCCATCGAGGGGACAGGGGGCGCTGAACATTCAGTACTTC. It yields the protein CASSPSRGQGALNIQYF.

The rearrangement links TRBV25-1 to TRBJ2-2; 9 nucleotides agree with TRBD2. The CDR3 loop spans 12 amino acids. After removal of 9 bases from V and 6 bases from J, the junction contained 2 bases not matched to a gene. Germline V CDR1 and CDR2: MGHDK, SYGVNS. Written as DNA, the CDR3 is TGTGCCAGTGCTAGCGGGGCCGGGGAGCTGTTTTTT. Translated: CASASGAGELFF.

The chain links TRBV6-5 to TRBJ1-3; D is unresolved. CDR1 is MNHEY, CDR2 SVGAGI, per germline. There are 15 residues in the CDR3. Between the trimmed V and J ends, which lost 0 bases and 0 bases, there was a span of 6 bases. The DNA of the CDR3 is TGTGCCAGCAGTTACTCGAGGCTCTCTGGAAACACCATATATTTT. It encodes CASSYSRLSGNTIYF.

The J gene is TRBJ2-1, the V gene TRBV5-1; weak D call: TRBD1 (6 bases). The germline V and J ends were trimmed by 4 bases and 4 bases, with 9 bases remaining between them. CDR1 is SGHRS, CDR2 YFSETQ, per germline. The CDR3 runs to 13 residues. DNA for the CDR3: TGCGCCAGCAGCAAGCAGGGGTACAATGAGCAGTTCTTC. Encoded protein: CASSKQGYNEQFF. Drawing the rest from reference TRBV5-1 and TRBJ2-1, the complete variable domain is KAGVTQTPRYLIKTRGQQVTLSCSPISGHRSVSWYQQTPGQGLQFLFEYFSETQRNKGNFPGRFSGRQFSNSRSEMNVSTLELGDSALYLCASSKQGYNEQFFGPGTRLTVL.

V is TRBV6-6 and J is TRBJ1-4; D is ambiguous. CDR3 length equals 16 residues. The germline CDR1 and CDR2 sequences are MNHNY and SVGAGI (reference sequence). With 0 bases removed from V and 3 bases from J, the gap between germline ends came to 11 bases. The CDR3 DNA follows: TGTGCCAGCAGTTACTCGTCGGACGGGGCTAATGAAAAACTGTTTTTT. This encodes CASSYSSDGANEKLFF.

A few counts support this clone. The chain links TRBV2 to TRBJ2-1; 11 nucleotides line up with TRBD1. This CDR3 has 19 residues. CDR1 SNHLY and CDR2 FYNNEI come from the germline V gene. With V trimmed by 5 bases and J by 1 base, 13 bases remained unmatched. In nucleotides, the CDR3 is TGTGCCAGCAGTCGCACCGGGACAGGGGGTCCCTTTTCCTACAATGAGCAGTTCTTC. Its translation is CASSRTGTGGPFSYNEQFF.

This clone has only a few counts. The V gene is TRBV6-4, the J gene TRBJ1-2, with D possibly being TRBD1 (5 bases). V shed 0 bases and J shed 7 bases, with 12 bases lying between them. This CDR3 spans 14 amino acids. Germline CDR1 and CDR2: MRHNA and SNTAGT. Here the CDR3 DNA reads TGTGCCAGCAGTGACTCGGGGGGGGTAGGTGGCTACACCTTC. This gives the protein CASSDSGGVGGYTF.